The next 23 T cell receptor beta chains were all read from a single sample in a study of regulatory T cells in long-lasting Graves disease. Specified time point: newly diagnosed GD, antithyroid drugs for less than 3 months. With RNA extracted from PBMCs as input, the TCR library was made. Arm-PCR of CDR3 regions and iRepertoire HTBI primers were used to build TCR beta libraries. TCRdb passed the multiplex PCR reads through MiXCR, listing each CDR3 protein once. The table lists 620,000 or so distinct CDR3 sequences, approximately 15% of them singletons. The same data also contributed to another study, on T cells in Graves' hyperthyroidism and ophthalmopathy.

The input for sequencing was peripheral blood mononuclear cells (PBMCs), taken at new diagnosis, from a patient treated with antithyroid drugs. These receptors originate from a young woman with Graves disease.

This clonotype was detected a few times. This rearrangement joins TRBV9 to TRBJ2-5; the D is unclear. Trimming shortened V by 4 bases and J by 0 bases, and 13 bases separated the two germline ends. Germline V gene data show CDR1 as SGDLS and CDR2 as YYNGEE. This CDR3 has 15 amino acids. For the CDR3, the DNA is TGTGCCAGCAGCTCCTCTCCATTGTACCAAGAGACCCAGTACTTC. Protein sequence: CASSSSPLYQETQYF. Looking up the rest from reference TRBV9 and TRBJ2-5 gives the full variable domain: DSGVTQTPKHLITATGQRVTLRCSPRSGDLSVYWYQQSLDQGLQFLIQYYNGEERAKGNILERFSAQQFPDLHSELNLSSLELGDSALYFCASSSSPLYQETQYFGPGTRLLVL.

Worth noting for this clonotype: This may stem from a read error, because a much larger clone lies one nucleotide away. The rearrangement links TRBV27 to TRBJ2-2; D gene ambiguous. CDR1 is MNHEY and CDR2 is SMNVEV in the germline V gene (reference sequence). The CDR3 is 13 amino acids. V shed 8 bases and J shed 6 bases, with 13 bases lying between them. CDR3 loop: CASGLLLAGELFF. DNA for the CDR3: TGTGCCAGCGGTCTCCTTCTCGCCGGGGAGCTGTTTTTT.

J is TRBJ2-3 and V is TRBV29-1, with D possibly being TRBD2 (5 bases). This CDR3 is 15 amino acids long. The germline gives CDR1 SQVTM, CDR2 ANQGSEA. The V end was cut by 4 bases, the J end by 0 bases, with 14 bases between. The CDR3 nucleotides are TGCAGCGTTGTGCGGGCACCCCCTAGCACAGATACGCAGTATTTT. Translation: CSVVRAPPSTDTQYF.

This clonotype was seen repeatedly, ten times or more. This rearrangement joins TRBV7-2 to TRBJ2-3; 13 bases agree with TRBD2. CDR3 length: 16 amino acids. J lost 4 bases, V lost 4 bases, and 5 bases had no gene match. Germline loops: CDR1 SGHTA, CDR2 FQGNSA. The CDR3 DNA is TGTGCCAGCAGCTACAGACTAGCGGGAGGCTCAGATACGCAGTATTTT. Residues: CASSYRLAGGSDTQYF.

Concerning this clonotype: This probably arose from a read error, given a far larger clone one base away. CDR3 amino acids: CASKGLHQETQYF. CDR3 bases: TGTGCCAGCAAGGGACTGCACCAAGAGACCCAGTACTTC. The V call is TRBV2, the J call TRBJ2-1; TRBD2 might be the D (6 bases). The closer fit of TRBJ2-5 to the DNA end suggests the J call may be wrong. The CDR3 has 13 amino acids. CDR1 and CDR2 (germline): SNHLY, FYNNEI.

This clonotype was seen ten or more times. The CDR3 region is CSGLPPGLAADTQYF. CDR3 DNA: TGCAGCGGTCTACCACCGGGACTAGCAGCGGATACGCAGTATTTT. The chain joins TRBV29-1 to TRBJ2-3; 9 bases map to TRBD2. The CDR3 has 15 residues. CDR1 is SQVTM and CDR2 is ANQGSEA in the germline V gene. V shed 7 bases, J shed 6 bases, and the junction held 14 bases outside the gene matches.

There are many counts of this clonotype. CDR3 nucleotides: TGTGCCAGCAGCTTACATCGGGGAGGCGGTAGGTTCGCTGAAGCTTTCTTT. This translates into CASSLHRGGGRFAEAFF. V usage is TRBV7-2 and J usage is TRBJ1-1; D unresolved. There are 17 residues in the CDR3. V dropped 2 bases and J dropped 6 bases, with 22 bases sitting between them. Germline V gene lookup returns CDR1 SGHTA and CDR2 FQGNSA.

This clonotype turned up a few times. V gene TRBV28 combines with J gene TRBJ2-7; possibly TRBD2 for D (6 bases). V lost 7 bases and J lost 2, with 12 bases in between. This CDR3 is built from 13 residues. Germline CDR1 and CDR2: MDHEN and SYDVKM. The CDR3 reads CASTPGLAYEQYF. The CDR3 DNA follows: TGTGCCAGCACCCCGGGACTGGCCTACGAGCAGTACTTC.

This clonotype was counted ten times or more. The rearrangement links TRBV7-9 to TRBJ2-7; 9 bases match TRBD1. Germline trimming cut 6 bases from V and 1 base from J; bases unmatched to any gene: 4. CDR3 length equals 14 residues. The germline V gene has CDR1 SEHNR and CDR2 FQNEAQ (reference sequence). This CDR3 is CASSSTGGSYEQYF. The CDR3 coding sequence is TGTGCCAGCAGTTCGACAGGGGGTTCCTACGAGCAGTACTTC.

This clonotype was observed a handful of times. CDR3: CASSQEPRQLETQYF. The CDR3 nucleotides read TGCGCCAGCAGCCAAGAACCCCGACAGCTAGAGACCCAGTACTTC. The chain joins TRBV4-1 to TRBJ2-5; D is perhaps TRBD1 (5 bases). V lost 0 bases and J 4 bases, leaving 12 bases between the germline ends. The CDR3 totals 15 residues. Germline values: CDR1 MGHRA, CDR2 YSYEKL.

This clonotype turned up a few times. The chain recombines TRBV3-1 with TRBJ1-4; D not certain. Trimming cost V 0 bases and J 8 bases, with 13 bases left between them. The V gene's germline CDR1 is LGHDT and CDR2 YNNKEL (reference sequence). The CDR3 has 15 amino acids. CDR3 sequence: CASSQDNAVIEKLFF. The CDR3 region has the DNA TGTGCCAGCAGCCAAGATAACGCCGTAATCGAAAAACTGTTTTTT.

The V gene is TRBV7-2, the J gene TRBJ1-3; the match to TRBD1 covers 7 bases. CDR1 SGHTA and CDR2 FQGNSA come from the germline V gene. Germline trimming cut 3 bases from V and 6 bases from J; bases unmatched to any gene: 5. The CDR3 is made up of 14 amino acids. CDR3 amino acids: CASSFPGQQNTIYF. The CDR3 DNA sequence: TGTGCCAGCAGCTTCCCGGGACAGCAAAACACCATATATTTT.

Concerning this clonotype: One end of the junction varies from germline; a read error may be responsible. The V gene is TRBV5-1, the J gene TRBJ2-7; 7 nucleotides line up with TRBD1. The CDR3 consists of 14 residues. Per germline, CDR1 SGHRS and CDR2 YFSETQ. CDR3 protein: CTSSSMTGSYEQYF. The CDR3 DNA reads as TGCACCAGCAGCTCGATGACAGGGAGTTACGAGCAGTACTTC.

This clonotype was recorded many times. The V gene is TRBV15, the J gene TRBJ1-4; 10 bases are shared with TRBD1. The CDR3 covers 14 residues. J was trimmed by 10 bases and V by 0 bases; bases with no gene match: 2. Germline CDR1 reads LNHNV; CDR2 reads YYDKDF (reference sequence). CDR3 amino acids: CATSREGDRGKLFF. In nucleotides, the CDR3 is TGTGCCACCAGCAGAGAGGGGGACAGGGGAAAACTGTTTTTT. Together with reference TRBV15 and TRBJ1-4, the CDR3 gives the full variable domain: DAMVIQNPRYQVTQFGKPVTLSCSQTLNHNVMYWYQQKSSQAPKLLFHYYDKDFNNEADTPDNFQSRRPNTSFCFLDIRSPGLGDTAMYLCATSREGDRGKLFFGSGTQLSVL.

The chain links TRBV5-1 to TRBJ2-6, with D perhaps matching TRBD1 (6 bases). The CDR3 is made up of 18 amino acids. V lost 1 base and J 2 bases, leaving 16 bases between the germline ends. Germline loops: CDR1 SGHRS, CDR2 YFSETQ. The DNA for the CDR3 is TGCGCCAGCAGCTTGTTGGCCAGGGGATCAGCTGGGGCCAACGTCCTGACTTTC. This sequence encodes CASSLLARGSAGANVLTF. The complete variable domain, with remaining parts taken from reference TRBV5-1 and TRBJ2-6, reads KAGVTQTPRYLIKTRGQQVTLSCSPISGHRSVSWYQQTPGQGLQFLFEYFSETQRNKGNFPGRFSGRQFSNSRSEMNVSTLELGDSALYLCASSLLARGSAGANVLTFGAGSRLTVL.

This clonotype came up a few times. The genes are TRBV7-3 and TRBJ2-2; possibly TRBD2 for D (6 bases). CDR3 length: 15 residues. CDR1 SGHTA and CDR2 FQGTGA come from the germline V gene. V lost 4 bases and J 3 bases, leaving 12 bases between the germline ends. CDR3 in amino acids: CASSSGDRDTGELFF. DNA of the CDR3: TGTGCCAGCAGCTCGGGGGACCGAGACACCGGGGAGCTGTTTTTT.

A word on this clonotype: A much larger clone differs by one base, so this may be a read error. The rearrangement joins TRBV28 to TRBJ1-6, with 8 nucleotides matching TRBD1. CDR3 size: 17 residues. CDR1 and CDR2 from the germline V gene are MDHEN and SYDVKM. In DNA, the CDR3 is TGTGCCATCAGTTTCCGACAGGGGATTGCGATTAATTCACCCCTCCACTTT. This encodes CAISFRQGIAINSPLHF. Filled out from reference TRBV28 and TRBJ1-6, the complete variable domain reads DVKVTQSSRYLVKRTGEKVFLECVQDMDHENMFWYRQDPGLGLRLIYFSYDVKMKEKGDIPEGYSVSREKKERFSLILESASTNQTSMYLCAISFRQGIAINSPLHFGNGTRLTVT.

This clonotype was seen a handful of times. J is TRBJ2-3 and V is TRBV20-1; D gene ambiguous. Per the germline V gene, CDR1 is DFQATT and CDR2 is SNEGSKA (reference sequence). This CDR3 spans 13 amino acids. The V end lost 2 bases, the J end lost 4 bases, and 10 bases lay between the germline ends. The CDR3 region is CSARSQSADTQYF. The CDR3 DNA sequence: TGCAGTGCTAGAAGTCAGAGCGCAGATACGCAGTATTTT.

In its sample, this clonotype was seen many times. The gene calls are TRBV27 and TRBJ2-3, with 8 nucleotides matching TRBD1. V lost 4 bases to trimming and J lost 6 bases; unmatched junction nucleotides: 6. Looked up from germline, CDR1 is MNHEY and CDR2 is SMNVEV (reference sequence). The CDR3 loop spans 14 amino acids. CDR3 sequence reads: CASSSRGRSDTQYF. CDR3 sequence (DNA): TGTGCCAGCAGTTCCAGGGGGCGATCGGATACGCAGTATTTT.

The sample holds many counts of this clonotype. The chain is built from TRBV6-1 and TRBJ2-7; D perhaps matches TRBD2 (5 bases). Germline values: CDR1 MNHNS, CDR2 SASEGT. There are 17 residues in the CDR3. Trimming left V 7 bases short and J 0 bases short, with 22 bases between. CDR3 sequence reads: CASKLRGRGKSSYEQYF. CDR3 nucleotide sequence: TGTGCCAGCAAACTACGCGGCCGGGGTAAGAGCTCCTACGAGCAGTACTTC.

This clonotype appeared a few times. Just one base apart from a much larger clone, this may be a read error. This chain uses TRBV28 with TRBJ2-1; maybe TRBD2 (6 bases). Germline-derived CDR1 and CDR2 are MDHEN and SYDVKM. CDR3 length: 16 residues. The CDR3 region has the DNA TGTGCCAGCAGCACCCGGGGGTTTGGGTCCTACAATGAGCAGCTCTTC. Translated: CASSTRGFGSYNEQLF. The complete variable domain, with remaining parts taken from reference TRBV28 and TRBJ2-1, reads DVKVTQSSRYLVKRTGEKVFLECVQDMDHENMFWYRQDPGLGLRLIYFSYDVKMKEKGDIPEGYSVSREKKERFSLILESASTNQTSMYLCASSTRGFGSYNEQLFGPGTRLTVL.

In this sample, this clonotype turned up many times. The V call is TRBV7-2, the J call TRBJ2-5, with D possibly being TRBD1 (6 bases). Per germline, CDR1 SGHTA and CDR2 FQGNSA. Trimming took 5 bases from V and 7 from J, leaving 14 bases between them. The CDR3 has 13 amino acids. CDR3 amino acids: CASSPGQQGTQYF. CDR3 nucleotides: TGTGCCAGCAGCCCCGGACAACAGGGGACCCAGTACTTC.

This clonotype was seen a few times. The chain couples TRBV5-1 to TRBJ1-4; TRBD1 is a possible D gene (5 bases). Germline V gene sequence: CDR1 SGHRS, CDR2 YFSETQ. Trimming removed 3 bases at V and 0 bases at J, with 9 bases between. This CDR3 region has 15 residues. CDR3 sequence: CASSWQGATNEKLFF. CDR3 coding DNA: TGCGCCAGCAGCTGGCAGGGTGCAACTAATGAAAAACTGTTTTTT.